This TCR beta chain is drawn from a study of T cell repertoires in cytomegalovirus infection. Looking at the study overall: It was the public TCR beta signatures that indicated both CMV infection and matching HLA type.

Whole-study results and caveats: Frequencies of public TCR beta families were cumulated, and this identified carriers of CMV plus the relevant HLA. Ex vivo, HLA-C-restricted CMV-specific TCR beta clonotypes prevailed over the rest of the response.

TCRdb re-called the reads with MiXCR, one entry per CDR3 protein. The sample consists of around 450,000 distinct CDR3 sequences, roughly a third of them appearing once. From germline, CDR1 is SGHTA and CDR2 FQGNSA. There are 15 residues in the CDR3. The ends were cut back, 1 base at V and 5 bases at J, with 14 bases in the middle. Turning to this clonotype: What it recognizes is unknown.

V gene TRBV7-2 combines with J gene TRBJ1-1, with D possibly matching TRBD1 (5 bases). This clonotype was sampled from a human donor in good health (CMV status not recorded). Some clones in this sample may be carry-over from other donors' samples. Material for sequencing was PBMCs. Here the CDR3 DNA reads TGTGCCAGCAGCTTAGGTACAGGCCTATGGACTGAAGCTTTCTTT. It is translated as CASSLGTGLWTEAFF.